Below, 31 T cell receptor beta chains from the same sample are listed, as sequenced in a study of cytomegalovirus exposure and HLA in healthy donors. The PCR was carried out with 60 Vbeta primers and 13 Jbeta primers. Assay used: immunoSEQ multiplex PCR; TCRdb lists only in-frame clones, some missing. The repertoire table contains around 200,000 clones. Source material: PBMCs. These receptor sequences come from a woman aged 25-40 years in good health and CMV-seropositive.

The chain links TRBV7-6 to TRBJ2-7, with 7 bases that match TRBD1. Germline assignment: CDR1 SGHVS and CDR2 FNYEAQ. CDR3 length: 15 amino acids. The trim removed 5 bases at V and 1 base at J, leaving 8 bases unmatched. The CDR3 region has the DNA TGTGCCAGCAGCCCGACAGGGTTGGAATCCTACGAGCAGTACTTC. Translation gives CASSPTGLESYEQYF. Variable domain in full (rest from reference TRBV7-6 and TRBJ2-7): GAGVSQSPRYKVTKRGQDVALRCDPISGHVSLYWYRQALGQGPEFLTYFNYEAQQDKSGLPNDRFSAERPEGSISTLTIQRTEQRDSAMYRCASSPTGLESYEQYFGPGTRLTVT.

V and J are TRBV2 and TRBJ2-7; 11 bases are a match to TRBD1. The CDR3 is 16 residues long. V gave up 6 bases and J gave up 2 bases; unmatched junction bases: 9. Germline CDR1 SNHLY, CDR2 FYNNEI. The CDR3 reads CASRRTLDRGPYEQYF. The CDR3 DNA follows: TGTGCCAGCAGGAGGACTTTGGACAGGGGGCCCTACGAGCAGTACTTC.

The chain carries TRBV5-5 and TRBJ1-6, with TRBD1 matching over 7 bases. The CDR3 contains 14 residues. The trim removed 4 bases at V and 8 bases at J, leaving 6 bases unmatched. From germline, CDR1 is SGHKS and CDR2 YYEKEE (reference sequence). In DNA form, the CDR3 reads TGTGCCAGCAGCGCCGGGACAGCGGATTCACCCCTCCACTTT. Amino acid sequence: CASSAGTADSPLHF.

The gene calls are TRBV5-1 and TRBJ2-7, with a tentative D call TRBD2 (7 bases). The germline V gene encodes CDR1 SGHRS and CDR2 YFSETQ. V lost 3 bases, J lost 0 bases, and 16 bases lay in between. This CDR3 has 16 residues. As DNA, the CDR3 is TGCGCCAGCAGCTATCAAAGGGGGGGGGCCTCCTACGAGCAGTACTTC. Translation: CASSYQRGGASYEQYF.

This rearrangement joins TRBV15 to TRBJ2-7, with TRBD1 identical over 7 bases. Trimming cost V 3 bases and J 5 bases; bases outside gene matches: 10. The CDR3 loop spans 15 amino acids. Germline V lookup: CDR1 LNHNV, CDR2 YYDKDF (reference sequence). For the CDR3, the DNA is TGTGCCACCAGCAGGGGAGACAGGGCCAAGGACGAGCAGTACTTC. It yields the protein CATSRGDRAKDEQYF.

The chain uses TRBV6-7 and TRBJ1-3; 9 nucleotides match TRBD1. TRBV6-7 is known as an ORF, though its function is uncertain. Unmatched junction bases numbered 14, after V lost 2 bases and J lost 0 bases. The CDR3 sequence is 20 residues long. The CDR3 region has the DNA TGTGCCAGCAGTTACCGCGGGGGCTTACAGGGGGCCCTCTCTGGAAACACCATATATTTT. Translated: CASSYRGGLQGALSGNTIYF.

The chain links TRBV19 to TRBJ2-7, with a possible D match to TRBD2 (6 bases). V was cut by 5 bases and J by 0 bases, with 11 bases left in between. The CDR3 length is 14 residues. Germline-derived CDR1 and CDR2 are LNHDA and SQIVND (reference sequence). CDR3 residues: CASSFGLNSYEQYF. The DNA for the CDR3 is TGTGCCAGTAGTTTCGGACTAAACTCCTACGAGCAGTACTTC.

V gene TRBV28 combines with J gene TRBJ1-2; no clear D. The germline V gene has CDR1 MDHEN and CDR2 SYDVKM. V was trimmed by 7 bases and J by 7 bases, leaving 22 bases between them. The length of the CDR3 is 15 residues. In DNA form, the CDR3 reads TGTGCCAGCACCCCCCAGCGGCTCCTGGAAGGTGGCTACACCTTC. Translated, it gives CASTPQRLLEGGYTF.

The CDR3 DNA follows: TGCGCCAGCAGCCAAGCGCTAGCGGGGTGGTACAATGAGCAGTTCTTC. It specifies CASSQALAGWYNEQFF. The chain employs TRBV4-1 and TRBJ2-1, with 9 nucleotides matching TRBD2. There are 16 residues in the CDR3. Germline V gene sequence: CDR1 MGHRA, CDR2 YSYEKL. Trimming cost V 1 base and J 4 bases; bases outside gene matches: 5.

The chain is built from TRBV13 and TRBJ1-2, with 9 positions matching TRBD1. V gave up 5 bases and J gave up 7 bases; unmatched junction bases: 8. Per the germline V gene, CDR1 is PRHDT and CDR2 is FYEKMQ (reference sequence). This CDR3 has 14 amino acids. In DNA, the CDR3 is TGTGCCAGCAGCCTCTTGGACAGGGGCCGTGGCTACACCTTC. Its translation is CASSLLDRGRGYTF.

This sequence joins TRBV6-1 and TRBJ1-6; tentative D call: TRBD1 (6 bases). This CDR3 comprises 14 residues. Trimming left V 5 bases short and J 8 bases short, with 13 bases between. Germline CDR1 MNHNS, CDR2 SASEGT. CDR3 residues: CASSTTGLDSPLHF. The CDR3 bases are TGTGCCAGCAGTACGACAGGATTAGATTCACCCCTCCACTTT.

The chain recombines TRBV28 with TRBJ1-3; TRBD1 might be the D (5 bases). Germline V lookup: CDR1 MDHEN, CDR2 SYDVKM. CDR3 length: 14 residues. V lost 7 bases and J 2 bases, leaving 12 bases between the germline ends. CDR3 nucleotide sequence: TGTGCCAGCACAAACGGGGGAACTGGAAACACCATATATTTT. Its translation: CASTNGGTGNTIYF.

To note about this clone: Other nucleotide sequences in the sample specify the same CDR3. V usage is TRBV27 and J usage is TRBJ1-3, with D uncertain. This CDR3 contains 15 residues. V was cut by 0 bases and J by 0 bases, with 6 bases left in between. The germline V gene encodes CDR1 MNHEY and CDR2 SMNVEV (reference sequence). The CDR3 region is CASSLSASSGNTIYF. The CDR3 DNA follows: TGTGCCAGCAGTTTATCGGCCAGCTCTGGAAACACCATATATTTT.

Remarks on this clone: Other DNA sequences in this specimen translate into the identical CDR3. The genes are TRBV2 and TRBJ2-5; D is ambiguous. Per the germline V gene, CDR1 is SNHLY and CDR2 is FYNNEI. The V end was cut by 4 bases, the J end by 1 base, with 7 bases between. CDR3 length: 13 amino acids. The CDR3 region is CASSGAGQETQYF. CDR3 bases: TGTGCCAGCAGTGGGGCCGGCCAAGAGACCCAGTACTTC.

J is TRBJ1-5 and V is TRBV7-9; a possible D gene is TRBD1 (5 bases). The length of the CDR3 is 13 residues. Looked up from germline, CDR1 is SEHNR and CDR2 is FQNEAQ (reference sequence). V gave up 5 bases and J gave up 6 bases, with 11 bases separating them. The DNA for the CDR3 is TGTGCCAGCAGCCCAAATACAGGTCAGCCCCAGCATTTT. Amino acid sequence: CASSPNTGQPQHF.

The chain couples TRBV5-1 to TRBJ2-1, with 10 bases lining up with TRBD2. The CDR3 is 15 amino acids. V shed 1 base, J shed 8 bases, and the junction held 6 bases outside the gene matches. Looked up from germline, CDR1 is SGHRS and CDR2 is YFSETQ. CDR3: CASSLPLAGEDEQFF. CDR3 coding DNA: TGCGCCAGCAGCTTGCCCCTAGCGGGAGAGGATGAGCAGTTCTTC. Looking up the rest from reference TRBV5-1 and TRBJ2-1 gives the full variable domain: KAGVTQTPRYLIKTRGQQVTLSCSPISGHRSVSWYQQTPGQGLQFLFEYFSETQRNKGNFPGRFSGRQFSNSRSEMNVSTLELGDSALYLCASSLPLAGEDEQFFGPGTRLTVL.

The V call is TRBV19, the J call TRBJ1-1; D gene unclear. The germline V gene has CDR1 LNHDA and CDR2 SQIVND (reference sequence). V gave up 5 bases and J gave up 3 bases, with 16 bases separating them. CDR3 length equals 15 residues. CDR3 loop: CASSPRRGLDTEAFF. The DNA for the CDR3 is TGTGCCAGTAGTCCCCGTAGAGGGTTGGACACTGAAGCTTTCTTT.

On this clone itself: Other DNA sequences of this sample code for an identical CDR3. V and J are TRBV5-1 and TRBJ2-1; D perhaps matches TRBD1 (5 bases). Germline loops: CDR1 SGHRS, CDR2 YFSETQ. CDR3 length equals 15 residues. Between the trimmed V and J ends, which lost 0 bases and 1 base, there was a span of 8 bases. Here the CDR3 reads CASSLVQGSYNEQFF. The DNA for the CDR3 is TGCGCCAGCAGCTTGGTCCAGGGATCCTACAATGAGCAGTTCTTC.

This chain connects TRBV27 to TRBJ2-7; 8 nucleotides agree with TRBD1. The CDR3 covers 17 residues. Trimming took 5 bases from V and 3 from J; bases not matched to a gene: 15. In germline, CDR1 is MNHEY, CDR2 SMNVEV (reference sequence). CDR3 sequence: CASSPGPGQEVHYEQYF. The CDR3 DNA sequence: TGTGCCAGCAGTCCAGGCCCGGGACAGGAGGTTCACTACGAGCAGTACTTC.

The chain employs TRBV5-6 and TRBJ1-5; possibly TRBD1 for D (5 bases). V was clipped by 4 bases and J by 6 bases, with 11 bases between them. The CDR3 spans 13 residues. Germline V gene sequence: CDR1 SGHDT, CDR2 YYEEEE. The CDR3 nucleotides read TGTGCCAGCAGCCCCGGGACTGGTCAGCCCCAGCATTTT. It specifies CASSPGTGQPQHF.

V and J are TRBV5-1 and TRBJ1-4; D remains unclear. Trimming cost V 0 bases and J 7 bases, with 16 bases left between them. Germline V CDR1 and CDR2: SGHRS, YFSETQ. The CDR3 covers 16 residues. CDR3 nucleotide sequence: TGCGCCAGCAGCTTGGACGGGAGGGTTGCAACTGAAAAACTGTTTTTT. This codes for CASSLDGRVATEKLFF.

The chain is built from TRBV5-1 and TRBJ2-1; TRBD2 agrees at 14 bases. This CDR3 has 16 amino acids. Germline V gene sequence: CDR1 SGHRS, CDR2 YFSETQ. V lost 0 bases and J lost 7; bases outside the gene matches: 3. The CDR3 is CASSLVGTSGSNEQFF. The CDR3 nucleotides read TGCGCCAGCAGCTTGGTGGGGACTAGCGGGAGTAATGAGCAGTTCTTC.

The rearrangement links TRBV7-4 to TRBJ1-3, with D uncertain. The V gene's germline CDR1 is SGHVT and CDR2 SQSDAQ. The CDR3 is 17 amino acids. Trimming took 3 bases from V and 6 from J, leaving 21 bases between them. CDR3 bases: TGTGCCAGCAGCTTCCATCGTGTGCAACGGTATCTAAACACCATATATTTT. Translated: CASSFHRVQRYLNTIYF.

The chain couples TRBV27 to TRBJ1-1; 10 nucleotides line up with TRBD1. V was clipped by 4 bases and J by 0 bases; unmatched bases: 5. The CDR3 is 16 amino acids. The germline gives CDR1 MNHEY, CDR2 SMNVEV (reference sequence). The CDR3 reads CASSSMTGGLNTEAFF. CDR3 coding DNA: TGTGCCAGCAGTTCGATGACAGGGGGCTTGAACACTGAAGCTTTCTTT.

V gene TRBV12-5 combines with J gene TRBJ2-7, with D possibly matching TRBD1 (6 bases). There are 16 residues in the CDR3. Between the trimmed V and J ends, which lost 0 bases and 5 bases, there was a span of 17 bases. Germline V gives CDR1 LGHNT, CDR2 FRNRAP. The CDR3 spells CASGLVRQDSPHEQYF. DNA for the CDR3: TGTGCTAGTGGTTTGGTTCGACAGGATTCCCCACACGAGCAGTACTTC.

The chain recombines TRBV30 with TRBJ1-5, with TRBD1 matching over 9 bases. Per germline, CDR1 GTSNPN and CDR2 SVGIG (reference sequence). V was clipped by 2 bases and J by 4 bases; unmatched bases: 3. The CDR3 loop spans 14 amino acids. CDR3 DNA sequence: TGTGCCTGGAGTTCGGGACAGGGTAATCAGCCCCAGCATTTT. Its translation: CAWSSGQGNQPQHF. The full variable domain, in which reference TRBV30 and TRBJ1-5 provide the parts outside the CDR3, is SQTIHQWPATLVQPVGSPLSLECTVEGTSNPNLYWYRQAAGRGLQLLFYSVGIGQISSEVPQNLSASRPQDRQFILSSKKLLLSDSGFYLCAWSSGQGNQPQHFGDGTRLSIL.

This chain links TRBV7-2 with TRBJ2-2; perhaps TRBD1 as D (5 bases). This CDR3 is 14 amino acids long. Trimming cost V 1 base and J 6 bases, with 9 bases left between them. Germline CDR1 and CDR2: SGHTA and FQGNSA. CDR3 DNA sequence: TGTGCCAGCAGCTTAGAGGGGAAGGCCGGGGAGCTGTTTTTT. This translates into CASSLEGKAGELFF.

The rearrangement links TRBV20-1 to TRBJ2-7; D gene unclear. Germline V gene lookup returns CDR1 DFQATT and CDR2 SNEGSKA (reference sequence). This CDR3 has 11 residues. Trimming removed 0 bases at V and 3 bases at J, with 3 bases between. The CDR3 bases are TGCAGTGCTAGAGACTTCTACGAGCAGTACTTC. Residues: CSARDFYEQYF.

The chain uses TRBV4-3 and TRBJ2-6; D not resolved. The CDR3 extends over 15 amino acids. Trimming took 2 bases from V and 4 from J, leaving 9 bases between them. Per the germline V gene, CDR1 is LGHNA and CDR2 is YSLEER. The DNA of the CDR3 is TGCGCCAGCAGCCAAATAGCCGCGGGGGCCAACGTCCTGACTTTC. Its translation is CASSQIAAGANVLTF.

The genes are TRBV29-1 and TRBJ1-1, with 9 bases fitting TRBD1. Trimming cost V 7 bases and J 3 bases; bases outside gene matches: 3. The CDR3 sequence is 12 residues long. Germline V lookup: CDR1 SQVTM, CDR2 ANQGSEA. For the CDR3, the DNA is TGCAGCGCCCGGACAGGGGACACTGAAGCTTTCTTT. It yields the protein CSARTGDTEAFF.

The chain recombines TRBV2 with TRBJ1-1, with unresolved D. The CDR3 has 13 amino acids. Trimming took off 5 bases at V and 1 base at J, with 8 bases between the two ends. Germline CDR1 is SNHLY and CDR2 is FYNNEI. CDR3: CASSLTKNTEAFF. DNA of the CDR3: TGTGCCAGCAGTCTCACAAAGAACACTGAAGCTTTCTTT. The entire variable domain, with the rest obtained from reference TRBV2 and TRBJ1-1, is as follows: EPEVTQTPSHQVTQMGQEVILRCVPISNHLYFYWYRQILGQKVEFLVSFYNNEISEKSEIFDDQFSVERPDGSNFTLKIRSTKLEDSAMYFCASSLTKNTEAFFGQGTRLTVV.